This TCR beta chain came from a study of blood T cell repertoires in COVID-19. Original methodology: By means of reference gene primer amplification, nucleated cell counts were estimated. Method: immunoSEQ multiplex PCR; TCRdb's copy keeps in-frame clones and lacks some. V and J calls and clone size are those listed in that table; D and trimming were worked out from the DNA. The sample lists about 49,000 clones, roughly 90% occurring once. Trimming cost V 4 bases and J 6 bases; bases outside gene matches: 10. Germline CDR1 reads SGHNT; CDR2 reads YYREEE (reference sequence). CDR3 length: 16 residues. The chain couples TRBV5-4 to TRBJ2-2; 9 bases line up with TRBD1. The sequence was collected from a human donor in a cohort sampled during active COVID-19. The source material was peripheral blood. The CDR3 DNA reads as TGTGCCAGCAGCCTCCCCGGACAGGGGAGGTCCGGGGAGCTGTTTTTT. Protein: CASSLPGQGRSGELFF. Full variable domain (rest looked up from reference TRBV5-4 and TRBJ2-2): ETGVTQSPTHLIKTRGQQVTLRCSSQSGHNTVSWYQQALGQGPQFIFQYYREEENGRGNFPPRFSGLQFPNYSSELNVNALELDDSALYLCASSLPGQGRSGELFFGEGSRLTVL.